A single sample is the source of the 15 T cell receptor beta chains below, sequenced in a study of shared clonotypes between healthy human individuals. Sequenced by immunoSEQ multiplex PCR; TCRdb stores in-frame clones only, minus some. This sample has some 1.4 million clones, with roughly 96% found just once. The material sequenced was naive CD4+ T cells sorted from blood. Described subset: CD45RA+ positively selected. These TCRs come from a man between 25 and 39 years old in good health.

This clone appeared once. The V and J genes are TRBV4-1 and TRBJ2-4; D is ambiguous. This CDR3 has 18 residues. V was cut by 1 base and J by 0 bases, with 16 bases left in between. CDR1 is MGHRA, CDR2 YSYEKL, per germline. DNA of the CDR3: TGCGCCAGCAGCCAAGGATGGGCCCGGAGTCTAGCCAAAAACATTCAGTACTTC. This encodes CASSQGWARSLAKNIQYF.

Points on this clone: The sample has other DNA sequences that encode this CDR3 too. V is TRBV27 and J is TRBJ2-1; weak D call: TRBD1 (5 bases). This CDR3 comprises 14 residues. The V and J ends lost 6 bases and 4 bases respectively, with 13 bases between them. Germline V gives CDR1 MNHEY, CDR2 SMNVEV (reference sequence). The CDR3 nucleotides read TGTGCCAGCAGCTCCCTGGGGCCTTACAATGAGCAGTTCTTC. This codes for CASSSLGPYNEQFF.

V is TRBV30 and J is TRBJ1-3; D gene unclear. Trimming left V 5 bases short and J 0 bases short, with 11 bases between. Germline CDR1 reads GTSNPN; CDR2 reads SVGIG (reference sequence). The length of the CDR3 is 14 residues. CDR3 sequence reads: CAWGRDFSGNTIYF. The DNA of the CDR3 is TGTGCCTGGGGACGTGACTTCTCTGGAAACACCATATATTTT.

This chain joins TRBV27 and TRBJ1-1; TRBD1 is a possible D gene (5 bases). Germline V gives CDR1 MNHEY, CDR2 SMNVEV (reference sequence). V lost 3 bases to trimming and J lost 5 bases, with 16 bases between them. This CDR3 has 15 amino acids. CDR3 bases: TGTGCCAGCAGTTTCCATAGACAGAGAGGGACTGAAGCTTTCTTT. Its protein product is CASSFHRQRGTEAFF.

A word on this clone: The sample has other DNA sequences that encode this CDR3 too. In DNA form, the CDR3 reads TGTGCCAGCTCACCCAGGACCCAAGAGACCCAGTACTTC. Protein product: CASSPRTQETQYF. The genes are TRBV18 and TRBJ2-5; D gene ambiguous. Trimming shortened V by 3 bases and J by 1 base, and 6 bases separated the two germline ends. The germline gives CDR1 KGHSH, CDR2 LQKENI. The CDR3 has 13 amino acids.

The V call is TRBV5-5, the J call TRBJ2-3; possibly TRBD2 for D (5 bases). Trimming removed 6 bases from V and 5 bases from J, with 16 bases in between. Germline V CDR1 and CDR2: SGHKS, YYEKEE (reference sequence). This CDR3 contains 14 residues. For the CDR3, the DNA is TGTGCCAGCATCCCGATCGGGGTGGGAGATACGCAGTATTTT. It codes for CASIPIGVGDTQYF. Full variable domain (remainder filled in from reference TRBV5-5 and TRBJ2-3): DAGVTQSPTHLIKTRGQQVTLRCSPISGHKSVSWYQQVLGQGPQFIFQYYEKEERGRGNFPDRFSARQFPNYSSELNVNALLLGDSALYLCASIPIGVGDTQYFGPGTRLTVL.

This chain's CDR3 is CASSVDGKGSFGEQFF. Here the CDR3 DNA reads TGTGCCAGCAGCGTAGATGGTAAGGGATCGTTTGGTGAGCAGTTCTTC. The chain couples TRBV9 to TRBJ2-1; D is ambiguous. The germline CDR1 and CDR2 sequences are SGDLS and YYNGEE. Deletions cut 0 bases from V and 9 bases from J, with 19 bases between. This CDR3 contains 16 residues.

V usage is TRBV7-9 and J usage is TRBJ2-1, with D perhaps TRBD2 (7 bases). This CDR3 contains 17 residues. Germline values: CDR1 SEHNR, CDR2 FQNEAQ (reference sequence). The V end lost 4 bases, the J end lost 4 bases, and 20 bases lay between the germline ends. This chain's CDR3 is CASSSVKGGGPYNEQFF. DNA for the CDR3: TGTGCCAGCAGCTCGGTAAAAGGGGGAGGGCCATACAATGAGCAGTTCTTC.

V is TRBV11-2 and J is TRBJ2-7; a possible D gene is TRBD2 (6 bases). CDR1 is SGHAT, CDR2 FQNNGV, per germline. Trimming left V 0 bases short and J 6 bases short, with 18 bases between. This CDR3 comprises 16 residues. CDR3 sequence reads: CASSLDRESRGLEQYF. The DNA of the CDR3 is TGTGCCAGCAGCTTAGATCGGGAGAGTAGAGGGCTCGAGCAGTACTTC.

The chain is built from TRBV10-2 and TRBJ1-4; perhaps TRBD1 as D (5 bases). Germline V gene lookup returns CDR1 WSHSY and CDR2 SAAADI. V lost 6 bases, J lost 8 bases, and 16 bases lay in between. The length of the CDR3 is 14 residues. The CDR3 region has the DNA TGCGCCAGCAGGATTGGGGGGAGAGGGGAAAAACTGTTTTTT. Translated, it gives CASRIGGRGEKLFF.

The chain links TRBV2 to TRBJ2-7; 11 bases line up with TRBD2. V lost 9 bases to trimming and J lost 1 base; unmatched junction nucleotides: 5. This CDR3 is 14 amino acids long. Germline V gene data show CDR1 as SNHLY and CDR2 as FYNNEI. The CDR3 loop reads CASTGTSGSYEQYF. The CDR3 DNA reads as TGTGCCAGTACCGGGACTAGCGGTTCCTACGAGCAGTACTTC.

V and J are TRBV5-1 and TRBJ2-7; weak D call: TRBD1 (6 bases). Trimming removed 1 base at V and 13 bases at J, with 15 bases between. Germline CDR1 reads SGHRS; CDR2 reads YFSETQ. The CDR3 has 12 amino acids. The CDR3 nucleotides are TGCGCCAGCAGCTTGACCAGGACAGAGACCTACTTC. This sequence encodes CASSLTRTETYF.

This clone showed up just a few times. The chain couples TRBV5-1 to TRBJ2-5; 9 nucleotides agree with TRBD2. In germline, CDR1 is SGHRS, CDR2 YFSETQ. J gave up 5 bases and V 0 bases, and 8 bases lay outside the gene matches. This CDR3 spans 16 amino acids. The CDR3 DNA is TGCGCCAGCAGCTTGGAAGGAGCGGGAGGTGGGGAGACCCAGTACTTC. Translating it yields CASSLEGAGGGETQYF.

V gene TRBV7-9 combines with J gene TRBJ2-7; 7 bases are a match to TRBD2. This CDR3 spans 14 amino acids. Looked up from germline, CDR1 is SEHNR and CDR2 is FQNEAQ (reference sequence). V lost 7 bases to trimming and J lost 2 bases; unmatched junction nucleotides: 8. The CDR3 nucleotides read TGTGCCAGCATTGGGGGGAGGGGTCCCTACGAGCAGTACTTC. It codes for CASIGGRGPYEQYF.

This clone was recorded only once. The chain is built from TRBV15 and TRBJ1-4, with unresolved D. The germline V and J ends were trimmed by 2 bases and 8 bases, with 6 bases remaining between them. Germline values: CDR1 LNHNV, CDR2 YYDKDF (reference sequence). CDR3 size: 12 residues. The CDR3 region is CATSRLREKLFF. In DNA form, the CDR3 reads TGTGCCACCAGCAGATTAAGGGAAAAACTGTTTTTT.